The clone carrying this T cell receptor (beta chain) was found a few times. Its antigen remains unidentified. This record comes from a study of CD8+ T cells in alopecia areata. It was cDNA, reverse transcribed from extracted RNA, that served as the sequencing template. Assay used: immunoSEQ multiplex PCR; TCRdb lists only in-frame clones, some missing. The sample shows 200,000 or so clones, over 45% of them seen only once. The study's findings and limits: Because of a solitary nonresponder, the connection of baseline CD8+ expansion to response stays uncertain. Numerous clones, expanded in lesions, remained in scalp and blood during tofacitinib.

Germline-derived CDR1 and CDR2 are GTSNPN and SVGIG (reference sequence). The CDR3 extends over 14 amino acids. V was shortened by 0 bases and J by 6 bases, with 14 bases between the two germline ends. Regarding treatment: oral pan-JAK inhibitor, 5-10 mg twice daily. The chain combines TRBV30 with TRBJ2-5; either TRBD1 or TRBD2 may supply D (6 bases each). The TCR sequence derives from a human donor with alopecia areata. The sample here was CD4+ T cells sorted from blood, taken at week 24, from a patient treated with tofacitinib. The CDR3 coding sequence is TGTGCCTGGAGTGTAGGTACAGGGAGGAAGACCCAGTACTTC. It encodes CAWSVGTGRKTQYF.